This entry features one TCR beta chain sequence. Its antigen is undetermined. The sample comes from a study of radiotherapy plus CTLA-4 blockade in lung cancer. For the study at large: Objective responses occurred in around 18% of patients; around 28% had disease control. Overall study findings and caveats: Once radiotherapy plus ipilimumab had been given, TCR clones derived from tumor expanded in blood.

Generated by immunoSEQ multiplex PCR, the TCRdb table keeps only in-frame clones and is missing some. In the table there are about 70,000 clones, 70% to 80% of which are singletons. Germline V lookup: CDR1 MGHDK, CDR2 SYGVNS. The CDR3 is 18 amino acids. The V and J ends lost 1 base and 5 bases, in that order; junction bases with no gene match: 12. The sample here was peripheral blood, taken from a patient treated with radiotherapy plus ipilimumab. The source is a human donor with non-small cell lung cancer who had a complete response to radiotherapy plus ipilimumab. This chain joins TRBV25-1 and TRBJ2-1, with 9 positions matching TRBD1. The CDR3 reads CASSESPTGTGRHNEQFF. Written as DNA, the CDR3 is TGTGCCAGCAGTGAATCCCCGACCGGGACAGGGAGACACAATGAGCAGTTCTTC. Variable domain in full (rest from reference TRBV25-1 and TRBJ2-1): EADIYQTPRYLVIGTGKKITLECSQTMGHDKMYWYQQDPGMELHLIHYSYGVNSTEKGDLSSESTVSRIRTEHFPLTLESARPSHTSQYLCASSESPTGTGRHNEQFFGPGTRLTVL.